The 22 T cell receptor beta chains given below trace back to one sample, sequenced in a study of T cell repertoires in cytomegalovirus infection. Their target antigens are unknown. From the reads, TCRdb called clonotypes with MiXCR, one entry per CDR3 protein. The data show fewer than 1,000,000 distinct CDR3 sequences, with roughly 31% seen just once and roughly an eighth held by the top ten. This specimen consisted of cultured CD8+ T cells from PBMCs, obtained from culture after CMV antigen stimulation. All receptors derive from a human donor in good health (CMV status not recorded). Some clones in this sample may be carry-over from other donors' samples.

In the case of this clonotype: At one of its ends the junction is not consistent with the germline gene, which may arise from a read error. The chain links TRBV4-1 to TRBJ1-1; D is possibly TRBD1 (6 bases). CDR1 and CDR2 (germline): MGHRA, YSYEKL. The CDR3 has 15 amino acids. The CDR3 nucleotides are TGTGCCAGCAGCCAAGACGAGGGGGAGAACACTGAAGCTTTCTTT. Translation: CASSQDEGENTEAFF.

In its sample, this clonotype was seen a few times. The chain recombines TRBV2 with TRBJ1-2; D gene uncertain. CDR1 SNHLY and CDR2 FYNNEI come from the germline V gene. V was cut by 2 bases and J by 4 bases, with 8 bases left in between. The CDR3 has 13 residues. The CDR3 loop reads CASSELASYGYTF. Here the CDR3 DNA reads TGTGCCAGCAGTGAACTGGCCAGCTATGGCTACACCTTC.

V is TRBV7-8 and J is TRBJ2-5, with D perhaps TRBD2 (6 bases). The V gene lost 4 bases and the J gene lost 5 bases, with 11 bases spanning the gap. The CDR3 has 13 amino acids. Germline loops: CDR1 SGHVS, CDR2 FQNEAQ. The CDR3 DNA reads TGTGCCAGCAGCTCCCCGGGAGTCGAGACCCAGTACTTC. It yields the protein CASSSPGVETQYF.

The rearrangement joins TRBV19 to TRBJ1-1; D unclear. V lost 3 bases and J lost 3, with 17 bases in between. The CDR3 consists of 16 residues. Germline lookup yields CDR1 LNHDA and CDR2 SQIVND (reference sequence). The CDR3 spells CASSMDMGRKDTEAFF. DNA of the CDR3: TGTGCCAGTAGTATGGATATGGGCAGAAAGGACACTGAAGCTTTCTTT.

The chain joins TRBV27 to TRBJ2-3; possible D gene TRBD2, 7 bases. CDR1 is MNHEY, CDR2 SMNVEV, per germline (reference sequence). Trimming took off 7 bases at V and 4 bases at J, with 15 bases between the two ends. This CDR3 is built from 14 residues. Here the CDR3 reads CASKVIGGPDTQYF. The CDR3 bases are TGTGCCAGCAAGGTCATCGGGGGGCCAGATACGCAGTATTTT.

In its sample, this clonotype was seen a few times. This chain links TRBV12-3 or TRBV12-4 with TRBJ1-1; D not certain. Between the trimmed V and J ends, which lost 7 bases and 1 base, there was a span of 10 bases. The CDR3 consists of 13 residues. The CDR3 is CASISQWNTEAFF. The CDR3 DNA sequence: TGTGCCAGCATTTCCCAGTGGAACACTGAAGCTTTCTTT.

The chain couples TRBV20-1 to TRBJ2-1; D assignment may be TRBD1 or TRBD2 (6 bases each). This CDR3 is 16 amino acids long. The germline gives CDR1 DFQATT, CDR2 SNEGSKA (reference sequence). V shed 3 bases and J shed 0 bases, with 15 bases lying between them. The CDR3 here is CSASATGAGSYNEQFF. The CDR3 coding sequence is TGCAGTGCTAGTGCTACGGGGGCAGGCTCCTACAATGAGCAGTTCTTC.

At least ten counts were recorded for this clonotype. The CDR3: CASSYGGLNTEAFF. The DNA for the CDR3 is TGTGCCAGCAGTTACGGGGGCCTGAACACTGAAGCTTTCTTT. V and J are TRBV6-5 and TRBJ1-1, with D perhaps matching TRBD1 (6 bases). The V end was cut by 2 bases, the J end by 0 bases, with 7 bases between. The germline V gene encodes CDR1 MNHEY and CDR2 SVGAGI. The CDR3 runs to 14 residues.

Concerning this clonotype: At one end, the junction sequence differs from germline, possibly due to a read error. V usage is TRBV25-1 and J usage is TRBJ2-7, with 8 bases lining up with TRBD1. The V gene's germline CDR1 is MGHDK and CDR2 SYGVNS. This CDR3 contains 16 residues. The CDR3 loop is CASSAKRTGSAYERYF. The CDR3 nucleotides are TGTGCCAGCAGTGCTAAAAGGACAGGGTCCGCCTACGAGCGGTACTTC.

The genes are TRBV5-4 and TRBJ1-1; the match to TRBD1 covers 10 bases. CDR1 and CDR2 from the germline V gene are SGHNT and YYREEE (reference sequence). Trimming removed 4 bases from V and 4 bases from J; junction bases left unmatched: 10. The length of the CDR3 is 16 residues. In DNA form, the CDR3 reads TGTGCCAGCAGCGATCGCAGACAGGGGGCGTTCACTGAAGCTTTCTTT. This codes for CASSDRRQGAFTEAFF.

In this sample, this clonotype turned up once. This may be a read error, as it is one base from a much larger clone. The J gene is TRBJ2-1, the V gene TRBV6-2 or TRBV6-3; TRBD2 might be the D (6 bases). The germline gives CDR1 MNHEY, CDR2 SVGEGT. The CDR3 contains 17 residues. The CDR3 loop is CANSPRVRGTTYNEQFF. CDR3 DNA: TGTGCCAACAGTCCCCGGGTTCGGGGGACCACGTACAATGAGCAGTTCTTC.

Remarks on this clonotype: A read error may account for a junction end that differs from germline. The V call is TRBV18, the J call TRBJ1-6; the D gene is possibly TRBD1 (5 bases). CDR3 length: 17 residues. The germline gives CDR1 KGHSH, CDR2 LQKENI. Written as DNA, the CDR3 is TGTACCAGCTCACCATATAGCAGGGAGATTTATAATTCACCCCTCCACTTT. This translates into CTSSPYSREIYNSPLHF.

Only a few counts were recorded for this clonotype. V and J are TRBV12-3 or TRBV12-4 and TRBJ2-5, with 13 bases that match TRBD2. The CDR3 contains 17 residues. V shed 5 bases and J 2 bases; nucleotides not matched to a gene: 8. CDR3: CASSPLTSGGIQETQYF. In nucleotides, the CDR3 is TGTGCCAGCAGTCCCCTGACTAGCGGGGGGATTCAAGAGACCCAGTACTTC.

This chain connects TRBV7-6 to TRBJ1-1; D is unresolved. Between the trimmed V and J ends, which lost 7 bases and 6 bases, there was a span of 12 bases. Germline values: CDR1 SGHVS, CDR2 FNYEAQ. The CDR3 contains 12 residues. CDR3 loop: CASTPTGSEAFF. The CDR3 region has the DNA TGTGCCAGCACTCCAACGGGTTCTGAAGCTTTCTTT.

In this sample, this clonotype turned up a few times. J is TRBJ2-1 and V is TRBV2; the D gene is possibly TRBD1 (6 bases). This CDR3 is built from 15 residues. From germline, CDR1 is SNHLY and CDR2 FYNNEI. V was shortened by 4 bases and J by 4 bases, with 14 bases between the two germline ends. In DNA, the CDR3 is TGTGCCAGCAGTGGAAGGGGGACAACTTACAATGAGCAGTTCTTC. This encodes CASSGRGTTYNEQFF.

J is TRBJ1-6 and V is TRBV7-6, with TRBD1 as a possible D gene (5 bases). Germline lookup yields CDR1 SGHVS and CDR2 FNYEAQ. V was shortened by 1 base and J by 8 bases, with 18 bases between the two germline ends. The CDR3 spans 17 residues. CDR3 nucleotide sequence: TGTGCCAGCAGCTTAGTGGAGGCCGGGGGGATGGATTCACCCCTCCACTTT. Its translation: CASSLVEAGGMDSPLHF. The entire variable domain, with the rest obtained from reference TRBV7-6 and TRBJ1-6, is as follows: GAGVSQSPRYKVTKRGQDVALRCDPISGHVSLYWYRQALGQGPEFLTYFNYEAQQDKSGLPNDRFSAERPEGSISTLTIQRTEQRDSAMYRCASSLVEAGGMDSPLHFGNGTRLTVT.

The CDR3 DNA follows: TGTGCCAGCACAGCTTTGACCCGGACGAACACTGAAGCTTTCTTT. Translated, it gives CASTALTRTNTEAFF. This sequence joins TRBV7-6 and TRBJ1-1; the D is unclear. The CDR3 sequence is 15 residues long. V was clipped by 7 bases and J by 1 base, with 16 bases between them. Germline V gene sequence: CDR1 SGHVS, CDR2 FNYEAQ.

The chain recombines TRBV5-5 with TRBJ2-3; D may be TRBD1 or TRBD2 (5 bases each). V was pared by 4 bases and J by 5 bases, with 17 bases between. This CDR3 is 15 amino acids long. Germline CDR1 is SGHKS and CDR2 is YYEKEE (reference sequence). CDR3 in DNA: TGTGCCAGCAGCGGGGACGGTTTAATTGGAGATACGCAGTATTTT. It is translated as CASSGDGLIGDTQYF.

J is TRBJ1-3 and V is TRBV4-2; 8 bases align to TRBD1. Germline lookup yields CDR1 LGHNA and CDR2 YNFKEQ. Trimming at V came to 2 bases and at J to 3 bases, leaving 6 bases not matched to a gene. CDR3 length: 16 residues. CDR3 loop: CASSQTSTGVGNTIYF. DNA for the CDR3: TGTGCCAGCAGCCAAACGTCGACAGGGGTTGGAAACACCATATATTTT.

The chain employs TRBV7-9 and TRBJ2-1; 12 bases are shared with TRBD1. V lost 5 bases and J lost 3; bases outside the gene matches: 5. CDR1 is SEHNR and CDR2 is FQNEAQ in the germline V gene (reference sequence). The length of the CDR3 is 16 residues. In nucleotides, the CDR3 is TGTGCCAGCAGCACCGGGACAGGGGGCTACTACAATGAGCAGTTCTTC. It encodes CASSTGTGGYYNEQFF.

V usage is TRBV15 and J usage is TRBJ1-1; 8 nucleotides agree with TRBD1. CDR1 is LNHNV, CDR2 YYDKDF, per germline (reference sequence). The CDR3 runs to 12 residues. With V trimmed by 5 bases and J by 6 bases, 2 bases remained unmatched. The CDR3: CATSGTGAEAFF. CDR3 nucleotide sequence: TGTGCCACCAGCGGGACAGGCGCTGAAGCTTTCTTT.

At least ten counts were recorded for this clonotype. The V and J genes are TRBV6-2 or TRBV6-3 and TRBJ2-7; 10 bases line up with TRBD1. V lost 5 bases and J lost 5; bases outside the gene matches: 12. The CDR3 has 16 amino acids. Germline loops: CDR1 MNHEY, CDR2 SVGEGT. In DNA form, the CDR3 reads TGTGCCAGCAGTGACCCGGGACAGGGGACCTGGGACGAGCAGTACGTC. This translates into CASSDPGQGTWDEQYV.